The clone carrying this T cell receptor beta chain has at least ten counts. The sample originates from a study of T cells in Graves' hyperthyroidism and ophthalmopathy. V was clipped by 4 bases and J by 3 bases, with 4 bases between them. CDR1 and CDR2 from the germline V gene are LGHDT and YNNKEL (reference sequence). The CDR3 runs to 12 residues. Those patients with uncontrolled infection, other autoimmune disease, pregnancy or lactation were excluded. Regions amplified from RNA transcripts were the TCR beta CDR3 regions. TCR CDR3 regions were first amplified by RT-PCR with HTBI primers. TCRdb re-called the multiplex PCR reads with MiXCR, one entry per CDR3 protein. The repertoire consists of roughly 400,000 distinct CDR3 sequences, with 11% to 15% occurring once and the leading ten covering approximately 29%.

This receptor was obtained from a man aged 45-60 years with Graves' ophthalmopathy. This chain connects TRBV3-1 to TRBJ2-1; no clear D. The sequencing sample was made of blood. CDR3 DNA: TGTGCCAGCAGCCCTGACTACAATGAGCAGTTCTTC. Translating it yields CASSPDYNEQFF.